The 17 T cell receptor beta chains below come from one sample, sequenced in a study of somatic mutations in cytotoxic T cells in rheumatoid arthritis. TCRdb's table, derived via immunoSEQ multiplex PCR, lists solely in-frame clones and lacks some. The profile shows about 23,000 clones, approximately 78% of them singletons. Sequences were obtained from CD8+ T cells sorted from blood. These receptor sequences come from an adult with rheumatoid arthritis.

This chain connects TRBV11-2 to TRBJ1-1; no reliable D call. The CDR3 sequence is 14 residues long. Germline V gives CDR1 SGHAT, CDR2 FQNNGV. V dropped 3 bases and J dropped 3 bases, with 11 bases sitting between them. The CDR3 sequence is CASSFFRSDTEAFF. The DNA for the CDR3 is TGTGCCAGCAGCTTTTTCAGGTCGGACACTGAAGCTTTCTTT.

The rearrangement links TRBV15 to TRBJ1-5; D uncertain. This CDR3 comprises 13 residues. V lost 5 bases and J lost 7, with 12 bases in between. Germline assignment: CDR1 LNHNV and CDR2 YYDKDF (reference sequence). The CDR3 region has the DNA TGTGCCACCAGCGGCGAGGTGGGGCAGCCCCAGCATTTT. Translating gives CATSGEVGQPQHF.

The V gene is TRBV6-1, the J gene TRBJ2-3, with 10 nucleotides matching TRBD2. This CDR3 is built from 16 residues. Trimming removed 1 base from V and 3 bases from J; junction bases left unmatched: 4. The V gene's germline CDR1 is MNHNS and CDR2 SASEGT. The CDR3 nucleotides read TGTGCCAGCAGTGAAGGTAGCGGGGGGCCTACAGATACGCAGTATTTT. Translation: CASSEGSGGPTDTQYF.

This rearrangement joins TRBV2 to TRBJ1-1; D is unclear. V lost 8 bases and J 1 base, leaving 8 bases between the germline ends. This CDR3 has 12 amino acids. Germline V lookup: CDR1 SNHLY, CDR2 FYNNEI. The CDR3 reads CASRPGNTEAFF. CDR3 DNA: TGTGCCAGCCGCCCGGGGAACACTGAAGCTTTCTTT.

This rearrangement joins TRBV19 to TRBJ1-1; D is unresolved. This CDR3 comprises 16 residues. Deletions cut 3 bases from V and 3 bases from J, with 17 bases between. Germline CDR1 LNHDA, CDR2 SQIVND (reference sequence). In nucleotides, the CDR3 is TGTGCCAGTAGTATGGGCGGGGTTTTCGTAGACACTGAAGCTTTCTTT. This encodes CASSMGGVFVDTEAFF.

The chain has TRBV4-3 and TRBJ1-2; D ambiguous. Per germline, CDR1 LGHNA and CDR2 YSLEER. This CDR3 contains 13 residues. V lost 0 bases and J 7 bases, leaving 9 bases between the germline ends. Written as DNA, the CDR3 is TGCGCCAGCAGCCAAGAATGGGGTACTGGCTACACCTTC. Its translation is CASSQEWGTGYTF.

The J gene is TRBJ2-7, the V gene TRBV7-2, with 8 bases matching TRBD2. V dropped 1 base and J dropped 6; count of bases not matched to a gene: 11. CDR1 SGHTA and CDR2 FQGNSA come from the germline V gene. This CDR3 is 16 amino acids long. The CDR3 protein is CASSLVSPGGVTEQYF. The CDR3 region has the DNA TGTGCCAGCAGCTTAGTTTCACCGGGGGGGGTCACCGAGCAGTACTTC.

The chain links TRBV2 to TRBJ2-7; D remains ambiguous. Germline-derived CDR1 and CDR2 are SNHLY and FYNNEI. The CDR3 length is 13 residues. The V end was cut by 10 bases, the J end by 4 bases, with 17 bases between. The CDR3 nucleotides are TGTGCCATCGACATCTACCGAGGTTACGAGCAGTACTTC. It specifies CAIDIYRGYEQYF.

The chain uses TRBV5-1 and TRBJ1-3, with D possibly TRBD1 on 6 matching bases. Looked up from germline, CDR1 is SGHRS and CDR2 is YFSETQ. Trimming stripped 5 bases from V and 0 bases from J, with 9 bases between. The CDR3 is made up of 14 amino acids. CDR3 amino acids: CASRDSSSGNTIYF. CDR3 nucleotides: TGCGCCAGCAGGGACAGCAGCTCTGGAAACACCATATATTTT.

This chain uses TRBV27 with TRBJ1-1; 7 nucleotides line up with TRBD1. Trimming at V came to 5 bases and at J to 3 bases, leaving 12 bases not matched to a gene. The CDR3 is made up of 16 amino acids. Germline CDR1 is MNHEY and CDR2 is SMNVEV (reference sequence). The CDR3 here is CASSPSTGEWDTEAFF. The CDR3 coding sequence is TGTGCCAGCAGTCCGTCCACAGGGGAGTGGGACACTGAAGCTTTCTTT.

The chain joins TRBV27 to TRBJ1-5, with D perhaps matching TRBD1 (6 bases). The CDR3 spans 14 residues. Germline V gives CDR1 MNHEY, CDR2 SMNVEV (reference sequence). Trimming took 2 bases from V and 2 from J, leaving 7 bases between them. DNA for the CDR3: TGTGCCAGCAGTTTAAGGGGGGGCAATCAGCCCCAGCATTTT. It translates to CASSLRGGNQPQHF.

This rearrangement joins TRBV4-2 to TRBJ2-2; no firm D call. The germline V gene has CDR1 LGHNA and CDR2 YNFKEQ. The ends were cut back, 2 bases at V and 3 bases at J, with 16 bases in the middle. CDR3 length: 17 amino acids. The CDR3 region has the DNA TGTGCCAGCAGCCAACTACATCGGCAGGAAGACACCGGGGAGCTGTTTTTT. Protein: CASSQLHRQEDTGELFF.

V usage is TRBV13 and J usage is TRBJ2-7, with 7 bases that match TRBD2. The CDR3 is 12 amino acids. Germline V gives CDR1 PRHDT, CDR2 FYEKMQ (reference sequence). After removal of 8 bases from V and 6 bases from J, the junction contained 7 bases not matched to a gene. The CDR3 bases are TGTGCCAGCGGCCGGGGGGAAGGCGAGCAGTACTTC. Translated: CASGRGEGEQYF.

The chain has TRBV11-2 and TRBJ2-5, with TRBD2 identical over 13 bases. The V segment lost 2 bases and the J segment 5 bases; nucleotides outside the gene matches: 2. Looked up from germline, CDR1 is SGHAT and CDR2 is FQNNGV. The CDR3 runs to 15 residues. The CDR3 region is CASSLQTSGGETQYF. The CDR3 coding sequence is TGTGCCAGCAGCTTACAGACTAGCGGGGGGGAGACCCAGTACTTC. Full variable domain (rest looked up from reference TRBV11-2 and TRBJ2-5): EAGVAQSPRYKIIEKRQSVAFWCNPISGHATLYWYQQILGQGPKLLIQFQNNGVVDDSQLPKDRFSAERLKGVDSTLKIQPAKLEDSAVYLCASSLQTSGGETQYFGPGTRLLVL.

V usage is TRBV5-6 and J usage is TRBJ2-2, with unresolved D. This CDR3 comprises 14 residues. Trimming took off 4 bases at V and 4 bases at J, with 11 bases between the two ends. Germline CDR1 and CDR2: SGHDT and YYEEEE. The CDR3 loop is CASSLLTLTGELFF. For the CDR3, the DNA is TGTGCCAGCAGCCTCCTGACTCTCACCGGGGAGCTGTTTTTT.

The V call is TRBV7-9, the J call TRBJ2-7; D uncertain. The germline V gene has CDR1 SEHNR and CDR2 FQNEAQ (reference sequence). V lost 5 bases, J lost 2 bases, and 10 bases lay in between. The CDR3 runs to 13 residues. This CDR3 is CASSPPLAYEQYF. CDR3 in DNA: TGTGCCAGCAGCCCCCCCCTGGCCTACGAGCAGTACTTC. Looking up the rest from reference TRBV7-9 and TRBJ2-7 gives the full variable domain: DTGVSQNPRHKITKRGQNVTFRCDPISEHNRLYWYRQTLGQGPEFLTYFQNEAQLEKSRLLSDRFSAERPKGSFSTLEIQRTEQGDSAMYLCASSPPLAYEQYFGPGTRLTVT.

CDR3 sequence reads: CASGLKVGDRMNTEAFF. The CDR3 nucleotides are TGTGCTAGTGGTTTGAAGGTGGGGGATAGAATGAACACTGAAGCTTTCTTT. This chain joins TRBV12-5 and TRBJ1-1; D possibly corresponds to TRBD1 (5 bases). V shed 2 bases and J shed 0 bases, with 16 bases lying between them. Germline V CDR1 and CDR2: LGHNT, FRNRAP. This CDR3 is 17 amino acids long.